A selection of T cell receptor beta chains follows, all from one sample in a study of blood T cell repertoires in COVID-19. Sequenced by immunoSEQ multiplex PCR; TCRdb stores in-frame clones only, minus some. The table includes about 520,000 clones, roughly 88% detected once. The specimen was peripheral blood. All receptors come from a human donor in a cohort sampled during active COVID-19. CDR3s include the opening cysteine and the closing phenylalanine or tryptophan. The D gene is left open where the match is weak. Only part of the rows carry a size: once, few, many, or a class if the clone is expanded.

J gene: TRBJ1-3
V gene: TRBV28
clone size: -
D gene: -
CDR3 DNA: TGTGCCAGCAGTTTATTAGGGGCCAGCTCTGGAAACACCATATATTTT
CDR3 protein: CASSLLGASSGNTIYF

J gene: TRBJ1-3
V gene: TRBV11-2
clone size: once
D gene: TRBD1
CDR3 DNA: TGTGCCAGCAGCTTTCCGGACAGGGTGTTGAGAAACACCATATATTTT
CDR3 protein: CASSFPDRVLRNTIYF

J gene: TRBJ1-1
V gene: TRBV21-1
clone size: -
D gene: -
CDR3 DNA: TGTGCCAGCAGCAAACCTTCGCCCGGGACAGAAAACACTGAAGCTTTCTTT
CDR3 protein: CASSKPSPGTENTEAFF

J gene: TRBJ2-7
V gene: TRBV5-1
clone size: -
D gene: TRBD2
CDR3 DNA: TGCGCCAGCAGCTTGCAACTAGCGGGAGGGACCTACGAGCAGTACTTC
CDR3 protein: CASSLQLAGGTYEQYF

J gene: TRBJ1-1
V gene: TRBV10-3
clone size: once
D gene: TRBD1
CDR3 DNA: TGTGCCATCAGAGATGACAGGGGACACACTGAAGCTTTCTTT
CDR3 protein: CAIRDDRGHTEAFF

J gene: TRBJ2-1
V gene: TRBV9
clone size: -
D gene: TRBD2
CDR3 DNA: TGTGCCAGCAGCGTAGAAGGTAGCGGGTATGAGCAGTTCTTC
CDR3 protein: CASSVEGSGYEQFF

J gene: TRBJ1-6
V gene: TRBV27
clone size: -
D gene: -
CDR3 DNA: TGTGCCAGCAGTCTTTGGAGAAGGAGTGAGCATTCACCCCTCCACTTT
CDR3 protein: CASSLWRRSEHSPLHF

J gene: TRBJ1-5
V gene: TRBV28
clone size: -
D gene: -
CDR3 DNA: TGTGCCAGCAGTCCCGGGGAGGGGTATAGCAATCAGCCCCAGCATTTT
CDR3 protein: CASSPGEGYSNQPQHF

J gene: TRBJ1-1
V gene: TRBV5-6
clone size: -
D gene: -
CDR3 DNA: TGTGCCAGCAGCTTTGACCCAAGGAGAAGGGAAGCTTTCTTT
CDR3 protein: CASSFDPRRREAFF

J gene: TRBJ2-1
V gene: TRBV11-3
clone size: -
D gene: TRBD2
CDR3 DNA: TGTGCCAGCAGCAAGAGCGGGGATCCGTTGAATGAGCAGTTCTTC
CDR3 protein: CASSKSGDPLNEQFF

J gene: TRBJ1-3
V gene: TRBV19
clone size: -
D gene: TRBD1
CDR3 DNA: TGTGCCAGTAGCTACCGACAGGGGTCCTCCTCTGGAAACACCATATATTTT
CDR3 protein: CASSYRQGSSSGNTIYF

J gene: TRBJ2-3
V gene: TRBV3-1/TRBV3-2
clone size: once
D gene: -
CDR3 DNA: TGTGCCAGCAGCCAAGTGCGCGGCCCTAGCACAGATACGCAGTATTTT
CDR3 protein: CASSQVRGPSTDTQYF

J gene: TRBJ1-2
V gene: TRBV29-1
clone size: -
D gene: TRBD1
CDR3 DNA: TGCAGCGTTGAAGATCCAGGGGGCAATTATGGCTACACCTTC
CDR3 protein: CSVEDPGGNYGYTF

J gene: TRBJ2-7
V gene: TRBV29-1
clone size: -
D gene: -
CDR3 DNA: TGCAGCGTTCGATTTCGGGGCTCCTACGAGCAGTACTTC
CDR3 protein: CSVRFRGSYEQYF

J gene: TRBJ1-1
V gene: TRBV19
clone size: -
D gene: TRBD1
CDR3 DNA: TGTGCCAGTAGTATAGAGTACAGGGGCGGCACTGAAGCTTTCTTT
CDR3 protein: CASSIEYRGGTEAFF

J gene: TRBJ2-1
V gene: TRBV3-1/TRBV3-2
clone size: -
D gene: TRBD2
CDR3 DNA: TGTGCCAGCAGCCAAGGGGTTCCGGGACTAGAGGGCAATGAGCAGTTCTTC
CDR3 protein: CASSQGVPGLEGNEQFF

J gene: TRBJ2-3
V gene: TRBV5-1
clone size: once
D gene: TRBD2
CDR3 DNA: TGCGCCAGCAGCTTCCGAACTAGCGGGAGACTCACAGATACGCAGTATTTT
CDR3 protein: CASSFRTSGRLTDTQYF

J gene: TRBJ1-2
V gene: TRBV27
clone size: -
D gene: TRBD1
CDR3 DNA: TGTGCCAGCAGTTTACGCCCCGGGACAGGGAACTATGGCTACACCTTC
CDR3 protein: CASSLRPGTGNYGYTF

J gene: TRBJ1-2
V gene: TRBV6-5
clone size: -
D gene: -
CDR3 DNA: TGTGCCAGCAGCAAAGACAGGTACTATGGCTACACCTTC
CDR3 protein: CASSKDRYYGYTF

J gene: TRBJ2-7
V gene: TRBV20-1
clone size: -
D gene: TRBD2
CDR3 DNA: TGCAGTGCCCACGGCGGGAGCGAGCAGTACTTC
CDR3 protein: CSAHGGSEQYF

J gene: TRBJ2-7
V gene: TRBV11-3
clone size: -
D gene: -
CDR3 DNA: TGTGCCAGCAGCCTATCCCCCACGGTTAGCGAGCAGTACTTC
CDR3 protein: CASSLSPTVSEQYF

J gene: TRBJ2-7
V gene: TRBV19
clone size: -
D gene: -
CDR3 DNA: TGTGCCAGTAGTGTTCGGGAGCGCTCCTACGAGCAGTACTTC
CDR3 protein: CASSVRERSYEQYF

J gene: TRBJ2-5
V gene: TRBV14
clone size: -
D gene: -
CDR3 DNA: TGTGCCAGCAGCCAAGTAACGCGAGAGACCCAGTACTTC
CDR3 protein: CASSQVTRETQYF

J gene: TRBJ2-3
V gene: TRBV7-2
clone size: -
D gene: -
CDR3 DNA: TGTGCCAGCAGCCCAACTTCAAGGGGGACAGATACGCAGTATTTT
CDR3 protein: CASSPTSRGTDTQYF

J gene: TRBJ1-4
V gene: TRBV5-8
clone size: -
D gene: -
CDR3 DNA: TGTGCCAGCAGCTTGGGACAGCTGGCAACTAATGAAAAACTGTTTTTT
CDR3 protein: CASSLGQLATNEKLFF

J gene: TRBJ2-7
V gene: TRBV5-4
clone size: -
D gene: -
CDR3 DNA: TGTGCCAGCAGCTCTCAAGCAGGTGGGGCCTCCTACGAGCAGTACTTC
CDR3 protein: CASSSQAGGASYEQYF

J gene: TRBJ2-4
V gene: TRBV5-1
clone size: -
D gene: TRBD1
CDR3 DNA: TGCGCCAGCAGGACCGGGACAGGGTTTAACATTCAGTACTTC
CDR3 protein: CASRTGTGFNIQYF

J gene: TRBJ2-7
V gene: TRBV28
clone size: -
D gene: -
CDR3 DNA: TGTGCCAGCACTACCCATGAGCGGAGGCAAGGCGAGCAGTACTTC
CDR3 protein: CASTTHERRQGEQYF

J gene: TRBJ1-1
V gene: TRBV30
clone size: -
D gene: -
CDR3 DNA: TGTGCCTGGAGTGTAAGCCAGGGATTCACTGAAGCTTTCTTT
CDR3 protein: CAWSVSQGFTEAFF

J gene: TRBJ1-1
V gene: TRBV19
clone size: once
D gene: -
CDR3 DNA: TGTGCCAGTAGTATTTCTGACGGGGGGAATGAAGCTTTCTTT
CDR3 protein: CASSISDGGNEAFF

J gene: TRBJ2-7
V gene: TRBV7-9
clone size: -
D gene: -
CDR3 DNA: TGTGCCAGCAGCTTGCGGGCTGGCGAGCAGTACTTC
CDR3 protein: CASSLRAGEQYF

J gene: TRBJ1-1
V gene: TRBV2
clone size: -
D gene: TRBD1
CDR3 DNA: TGTGCCAGCAGTCCGACAGGGGGTTTGGCTGAAGCTTTCTTT
CDR3 protein: CASSPTGGLAEAFF

J gene: TRBJ2-6
V gene: TRBV10-3
clone size: once
D gene: TRBD2
CDR3 DNA: TGTGCCATCAGTGAGTCAAGCGGGAGTGGGTCTGGGGCCAACGTCCTGACTTTC
CDR3 protein: CAISESSGSGSGANVLTF

J gene: TRBJ1-1
V gene: TRBV18
clone size: -
D gene: -
CDR3 DNA: TGTGCCAGCTCACAGAGTATACAGGGGAACACTGAAGCTTTCTTT
CDR3 protein: CASSQSIQGNTEAFF

J gene: TRBJ1-4
V gene: TRBV28
clone size: -
D gene: -
CDR3 DNA: TGTGCCAGCAGTATGGGGGGGAATGGGGAAAAACTGTTTTTT
CDR3 protein: CASSMGGNGEKLFF

J gene: TRBJ1-5
V gene: TRBV19
clone size: -
D gene: -
CDR3 DNA: TGTGCCAGTAGTATAGAGGGCCAGGGTGGTCAGCCCCAGCATTTT
CDR3 protein: CASSIEGQGGQPQHF

J gene: TRBJ1-2
V gene: TRBV18
clone size: -
D gene: TRBD1
CDR3 DNA: TGTGCCAGCTCACCAACAGGGGTTGCCTATGGCTACACCTTC
CDR3 protein: CASSPTGVAYGYTF

J gene: TRBJ1-5
V gene: TRBV30
clone size: -
D gene: -
CDR3 DNA: TGTGCCTGGAGTGTGAACGGGGGTCAGCCCCAGCATTTT
CDR3 protein: CAWSVNGGQPQHF

J gene: TRBJ1-2
V gene: TRBV5-1
clone size: -
D gene: TRBD1
CDR3 DNA: TGCGCCAGCAGCCCCAGACAGGGGGGAGGCTATGGCTACACCTTC
CDR3 protein: CASSPRQGGGYGYTF

J gene: TRBJ2-1
V gene: TRBV24-1
clone size: -
D gene: -
CDR3 DNA: TGTGCCACCTCGAGGGCCAGGGGCCCCTACAATGAGCAGTTCTTC
CDR3 protein: CATSRARGPYNEQFF